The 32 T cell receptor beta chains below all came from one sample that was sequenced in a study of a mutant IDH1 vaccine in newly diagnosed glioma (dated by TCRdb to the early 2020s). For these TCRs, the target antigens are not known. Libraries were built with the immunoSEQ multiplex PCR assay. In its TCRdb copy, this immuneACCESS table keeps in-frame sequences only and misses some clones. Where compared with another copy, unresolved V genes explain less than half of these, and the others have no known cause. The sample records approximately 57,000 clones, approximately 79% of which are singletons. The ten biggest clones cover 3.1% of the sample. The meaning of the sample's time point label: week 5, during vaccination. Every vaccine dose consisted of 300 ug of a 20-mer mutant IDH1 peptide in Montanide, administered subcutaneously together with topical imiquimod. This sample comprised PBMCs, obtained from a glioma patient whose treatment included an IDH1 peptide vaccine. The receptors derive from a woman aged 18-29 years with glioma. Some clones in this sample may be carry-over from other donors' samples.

DNA of the CDR3: TGTGCCATCAGTGATCAGACTAGCGGGTTCTTGGAGCAGTACTTC. Translating it yields CAISDQTSGFLEQYF. The chain recombines TRBV10-3 with TRBJ2-7; 10 nucleotides line up with TRBD2. Germline V gene sequence: CDR1 ENHRY, CDR2 SYGVKD. The V segment lost 3 bases and the J segment 7 bases; nucleotides outside the gene matches: 9. The CDR3 extends over 15 amino acids.

The CDR3, as DNA: TGCGCCAGCAGCTTGGGGCTAGCCAATGAGCAGTTCTTC. Translating it yields CASSLGLANEQFF. J is TRBJ2-1 and V is TRBV5-1, with D possibly being TRBD2 (5 bases). V was cut by 0 bases and J by 6 bases, with 7 bases left in between. The CDR3 runs to 13 residues. CDR1 SGHRS and CDR2 YFSETQ come from the germline V gene.

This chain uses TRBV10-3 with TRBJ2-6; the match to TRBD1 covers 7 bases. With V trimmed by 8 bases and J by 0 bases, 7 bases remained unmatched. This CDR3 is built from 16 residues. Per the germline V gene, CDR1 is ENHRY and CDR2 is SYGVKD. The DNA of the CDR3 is TGTGCCATCCCGGGACAGCCTTCCTCTGGGGCCAACGTCCTGACTTTC. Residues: CAIPGQPSSGANVLTF.

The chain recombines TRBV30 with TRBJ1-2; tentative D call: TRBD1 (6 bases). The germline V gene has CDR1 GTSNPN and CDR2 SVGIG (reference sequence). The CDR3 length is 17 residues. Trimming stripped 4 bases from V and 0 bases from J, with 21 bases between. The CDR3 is CAWTTGGVGKTNYGYTF. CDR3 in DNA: TGTGCCTGGACGACAGGCGGCGTAGGGAAAACTAACTATGGCTACACCTTC.

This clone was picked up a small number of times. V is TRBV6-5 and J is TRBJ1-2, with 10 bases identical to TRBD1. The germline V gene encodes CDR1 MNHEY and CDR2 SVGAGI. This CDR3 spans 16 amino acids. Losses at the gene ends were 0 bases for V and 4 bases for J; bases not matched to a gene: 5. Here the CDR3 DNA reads TGTGCCAGCAGTTACTCCAGGACAGGGGGAGGCTATGGCTACACCTTC. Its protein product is CASSYSRTGGGYGYTF.

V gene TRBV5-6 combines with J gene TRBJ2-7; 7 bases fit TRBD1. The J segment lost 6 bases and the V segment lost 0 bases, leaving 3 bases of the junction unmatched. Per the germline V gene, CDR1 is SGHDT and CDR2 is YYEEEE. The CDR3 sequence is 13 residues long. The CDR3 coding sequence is TGTGCCAGCAGCTTGGCCGGACAGGTCGAGCAGTACTTC. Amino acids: CASSLAGQVEQYF.

Here the CDR3 reads CASSFLAGDTGELFF. For the CDR3, the DNA is TGTGCCAGCAGCTTTCTAGCGGGTGACACCGGGGAGCTGTTTTTT. This rearrangement joins TRBV7-2 to TRBJ2-2, with 8 nucleotides matching TRBD2. The CDR3 covers 15 residues. Germline CDR1 and CDR2: SGHTA and FQGNSA. J lost 3 bases, V lost 3 bases, and 3 bases had no gene match.

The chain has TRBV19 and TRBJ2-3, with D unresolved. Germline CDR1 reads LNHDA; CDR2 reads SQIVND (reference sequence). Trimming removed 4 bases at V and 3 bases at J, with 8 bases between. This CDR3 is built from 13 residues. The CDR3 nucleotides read TGTGCCAGTAGTACCGACGGGACAGATACGCAGTATTTT. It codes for CASSTDGTDTQYF.

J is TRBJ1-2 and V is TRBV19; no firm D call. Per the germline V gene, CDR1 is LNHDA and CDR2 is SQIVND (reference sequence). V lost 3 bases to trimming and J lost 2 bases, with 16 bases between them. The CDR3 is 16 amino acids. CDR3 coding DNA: TGTGCCAGTAGTATCAGTGCGAGGGCCCCCAACTATGGCTACACCTTC. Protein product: CASSISARAPNYGYTF.

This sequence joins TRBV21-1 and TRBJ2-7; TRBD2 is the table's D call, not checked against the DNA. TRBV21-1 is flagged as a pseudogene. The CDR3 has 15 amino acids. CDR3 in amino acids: CASSIPGLASHEQYF. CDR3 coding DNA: TGTGCCAGCAGCATCCCGGGACTAGCTTCTCACGAGCAGTACTTC.

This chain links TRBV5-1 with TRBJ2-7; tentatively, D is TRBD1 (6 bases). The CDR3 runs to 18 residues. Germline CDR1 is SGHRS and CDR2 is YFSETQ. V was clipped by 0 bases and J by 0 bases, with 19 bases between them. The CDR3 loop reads CASSLGFPGEGVSYEQYF. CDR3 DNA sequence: TGCGCCAGCAGCTTGGGGTTCCCAGGGGAAGGGGTCTCCTACGAGCAGTACTTC.

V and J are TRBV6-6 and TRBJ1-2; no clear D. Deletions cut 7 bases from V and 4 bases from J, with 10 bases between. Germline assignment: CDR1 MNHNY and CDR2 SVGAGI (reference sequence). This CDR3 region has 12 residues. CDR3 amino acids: CASMGSGYGYTF. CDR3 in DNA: TGTGCCAGCATGGGTTCTGGCTATGGCTACACCTTC.

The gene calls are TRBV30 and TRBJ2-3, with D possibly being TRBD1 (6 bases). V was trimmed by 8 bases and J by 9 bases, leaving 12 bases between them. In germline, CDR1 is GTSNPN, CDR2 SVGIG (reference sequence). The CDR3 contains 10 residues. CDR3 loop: CAGIDRTQYF. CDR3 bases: TGTGCCGGGATAGACAGGACGCAGTATTTT.

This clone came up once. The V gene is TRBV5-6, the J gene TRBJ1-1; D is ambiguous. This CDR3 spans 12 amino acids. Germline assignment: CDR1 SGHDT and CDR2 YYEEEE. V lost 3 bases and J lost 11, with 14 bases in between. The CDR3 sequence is CASSSRDLDAFF. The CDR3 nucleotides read TGTGCCAGCAGCTCCCGGGATCTAGACGCTTTCTTT.

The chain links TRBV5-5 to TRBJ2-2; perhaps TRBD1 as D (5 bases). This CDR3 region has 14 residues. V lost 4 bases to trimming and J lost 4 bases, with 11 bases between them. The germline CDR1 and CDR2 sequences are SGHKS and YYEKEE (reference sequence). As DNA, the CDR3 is TGTGCCAGCAGCCCCAGGGTGGGCACCGGGGAGCTGTTTTTT. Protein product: CASSPRVGTGELFF.

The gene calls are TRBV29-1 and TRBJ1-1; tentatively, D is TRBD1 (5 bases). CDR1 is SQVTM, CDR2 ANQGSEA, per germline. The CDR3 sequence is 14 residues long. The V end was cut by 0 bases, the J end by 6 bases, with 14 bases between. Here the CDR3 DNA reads TGCAGCGTTGAAGATTTTCAGGGAACGGCTGAAGCTTTCTTT. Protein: CSVEDFQGTAEAFF.

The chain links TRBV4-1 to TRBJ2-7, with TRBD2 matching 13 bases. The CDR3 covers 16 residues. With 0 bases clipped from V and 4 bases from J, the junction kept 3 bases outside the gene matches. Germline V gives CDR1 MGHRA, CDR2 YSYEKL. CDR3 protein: CASSQEGGLAGYEQYF. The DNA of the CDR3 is TGCGCCAGCAGCCAAGAGGGGGGACTAGCGGGGTACGAGCAGTACTTC.

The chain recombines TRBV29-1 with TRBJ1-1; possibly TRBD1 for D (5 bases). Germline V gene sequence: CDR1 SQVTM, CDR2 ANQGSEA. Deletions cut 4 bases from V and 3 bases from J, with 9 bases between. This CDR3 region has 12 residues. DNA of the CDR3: TGCAGCGTTGTGGAGGGGTACACTGAAGCTTTCTTT. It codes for CSVVEGYTEAFF.

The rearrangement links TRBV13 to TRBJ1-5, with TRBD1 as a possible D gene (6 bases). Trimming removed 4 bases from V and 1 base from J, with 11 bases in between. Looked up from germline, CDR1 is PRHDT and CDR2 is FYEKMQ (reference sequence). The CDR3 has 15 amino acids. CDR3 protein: CASSSGGSSNQPQHF. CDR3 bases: TGTGCCAGCAGCTCGGGGGGCTCAAGCAATCAGCCCCAGCATTTT.

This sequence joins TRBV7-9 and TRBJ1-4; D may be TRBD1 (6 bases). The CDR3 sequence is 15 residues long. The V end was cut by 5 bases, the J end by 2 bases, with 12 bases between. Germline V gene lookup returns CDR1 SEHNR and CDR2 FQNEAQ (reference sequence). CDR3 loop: CASSQPGVTNEKLFF. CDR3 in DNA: TGTGCCAGCAGCCAACCAGGGGTTACTAATGAAAAACTGTTTTTT.

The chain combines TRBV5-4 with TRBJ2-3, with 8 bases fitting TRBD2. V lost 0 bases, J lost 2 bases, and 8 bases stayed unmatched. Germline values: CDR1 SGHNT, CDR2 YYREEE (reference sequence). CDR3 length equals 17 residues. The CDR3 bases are TGTGCCAGCAGCTTGGTAGGGCGGGGGGTCTCCACAGATACGCAGTATTTT. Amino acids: CASSLVGRGVSTDTQYF.

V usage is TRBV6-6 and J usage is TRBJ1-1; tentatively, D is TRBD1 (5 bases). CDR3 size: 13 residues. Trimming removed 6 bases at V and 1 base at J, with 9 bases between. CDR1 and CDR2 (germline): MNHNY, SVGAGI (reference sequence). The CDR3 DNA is TGTGCCAGCAGCTCGACAGCGAACACTGAAGCTTTCTTT. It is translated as CASSSTANTEAFF.

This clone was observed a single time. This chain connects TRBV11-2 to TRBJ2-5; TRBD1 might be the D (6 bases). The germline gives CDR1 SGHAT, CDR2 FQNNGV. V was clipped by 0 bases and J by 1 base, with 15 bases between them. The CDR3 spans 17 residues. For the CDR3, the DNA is TGTGCCAGCAGCTTAGATAATAGGGGCAGGGGCCAAGAGACCCAGTACTTC. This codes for CASSLDNRGRGQETQYF.

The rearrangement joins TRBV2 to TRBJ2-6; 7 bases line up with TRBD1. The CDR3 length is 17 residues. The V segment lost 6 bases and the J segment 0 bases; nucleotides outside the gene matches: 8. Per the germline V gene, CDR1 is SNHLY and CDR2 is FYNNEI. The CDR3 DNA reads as TGTGCCAGCAGGAAAGACAGGGTCCCCTCTGGGGCCAACGTCCTGACTTTC. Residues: CASRKDRVPSGANVLTF.

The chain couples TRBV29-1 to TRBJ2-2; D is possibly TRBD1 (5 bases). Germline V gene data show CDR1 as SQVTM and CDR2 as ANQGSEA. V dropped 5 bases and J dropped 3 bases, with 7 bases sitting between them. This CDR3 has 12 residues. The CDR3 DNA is TGCAGCGTTTCCAGGGACACCGGGGAGCTGTTTTTT. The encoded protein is CSVSRDTGELFF.

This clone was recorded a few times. For the CDR3, the DNA is TGCAGCGTTGGGAAGAGCAATCAGCCCCAGCATTTT. It yields the protein CSVGKSNQPQHF. The chain links TRBV29-1 to TRBJ1-5; no clear D gene. Trimming left V 4 bases short and J 1 base short, with 5 bases between. This CDR3 has 12 residues. Germline CDR1 and CDR2: SQVTM and ANQGSEA.

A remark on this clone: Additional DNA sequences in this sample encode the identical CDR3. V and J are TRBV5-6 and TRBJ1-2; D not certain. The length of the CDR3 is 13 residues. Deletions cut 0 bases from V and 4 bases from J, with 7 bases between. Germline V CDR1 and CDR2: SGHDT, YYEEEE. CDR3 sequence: CASSLAGSYGYTF. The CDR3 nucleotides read TGTGCCAGCAGCTTGGCAGGCTCCTATGGCTACACCTTC. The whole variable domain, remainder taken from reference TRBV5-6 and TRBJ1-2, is DAGVTQSPTHLIKTRGQQVTLRCSPKSGHDTVSWYQQALGQGPQFIFQYYEEEERQRGNFPDRFSGHQFPNYSSELNVNALLLGDSALYLCASSLAGSYGYTFGSGTRLTVV.

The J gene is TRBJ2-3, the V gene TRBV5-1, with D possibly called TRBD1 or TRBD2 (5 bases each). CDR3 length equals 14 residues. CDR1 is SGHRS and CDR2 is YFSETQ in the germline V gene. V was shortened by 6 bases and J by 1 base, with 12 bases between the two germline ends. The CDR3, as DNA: TGCGCCAGCACGGGGCACGGAGGCACAGATACGCAGTATTTT. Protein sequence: CASTGHGGTDTQYF.

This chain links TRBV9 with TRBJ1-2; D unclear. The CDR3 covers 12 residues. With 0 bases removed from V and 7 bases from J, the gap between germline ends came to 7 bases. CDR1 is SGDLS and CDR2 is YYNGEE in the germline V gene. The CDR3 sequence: CASSVDEAGYTF. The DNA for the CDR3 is TGTGCCAGCAGCGTAGACGAGGCTGGCTACACCTTC.

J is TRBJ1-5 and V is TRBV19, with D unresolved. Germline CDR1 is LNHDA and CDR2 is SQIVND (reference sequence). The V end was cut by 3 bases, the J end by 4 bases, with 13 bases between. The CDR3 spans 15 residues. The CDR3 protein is CASSMPTDGNQPQHF. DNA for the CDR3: TGTGCCAGTAGTATGCCCACGGACGGTAATCAGCCCCAGCATTTT.

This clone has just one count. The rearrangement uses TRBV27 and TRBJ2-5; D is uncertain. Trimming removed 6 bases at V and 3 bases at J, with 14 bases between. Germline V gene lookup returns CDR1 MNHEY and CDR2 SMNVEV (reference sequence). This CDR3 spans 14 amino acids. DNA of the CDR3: TGTGCCAGCAGAGAGGCAGGCGGCAAAGAGACCCAGTACTTC. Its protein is CASREAGGKETQYF.

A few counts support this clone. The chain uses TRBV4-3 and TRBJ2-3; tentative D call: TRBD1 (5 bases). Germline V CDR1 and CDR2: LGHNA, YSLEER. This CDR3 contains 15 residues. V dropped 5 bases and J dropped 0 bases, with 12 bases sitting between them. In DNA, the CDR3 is TGCGCCAGCAGCGGGGCGAGTGATAGCACAGATACGCAGTATTTT. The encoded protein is CASSGASDSTDTQYF.